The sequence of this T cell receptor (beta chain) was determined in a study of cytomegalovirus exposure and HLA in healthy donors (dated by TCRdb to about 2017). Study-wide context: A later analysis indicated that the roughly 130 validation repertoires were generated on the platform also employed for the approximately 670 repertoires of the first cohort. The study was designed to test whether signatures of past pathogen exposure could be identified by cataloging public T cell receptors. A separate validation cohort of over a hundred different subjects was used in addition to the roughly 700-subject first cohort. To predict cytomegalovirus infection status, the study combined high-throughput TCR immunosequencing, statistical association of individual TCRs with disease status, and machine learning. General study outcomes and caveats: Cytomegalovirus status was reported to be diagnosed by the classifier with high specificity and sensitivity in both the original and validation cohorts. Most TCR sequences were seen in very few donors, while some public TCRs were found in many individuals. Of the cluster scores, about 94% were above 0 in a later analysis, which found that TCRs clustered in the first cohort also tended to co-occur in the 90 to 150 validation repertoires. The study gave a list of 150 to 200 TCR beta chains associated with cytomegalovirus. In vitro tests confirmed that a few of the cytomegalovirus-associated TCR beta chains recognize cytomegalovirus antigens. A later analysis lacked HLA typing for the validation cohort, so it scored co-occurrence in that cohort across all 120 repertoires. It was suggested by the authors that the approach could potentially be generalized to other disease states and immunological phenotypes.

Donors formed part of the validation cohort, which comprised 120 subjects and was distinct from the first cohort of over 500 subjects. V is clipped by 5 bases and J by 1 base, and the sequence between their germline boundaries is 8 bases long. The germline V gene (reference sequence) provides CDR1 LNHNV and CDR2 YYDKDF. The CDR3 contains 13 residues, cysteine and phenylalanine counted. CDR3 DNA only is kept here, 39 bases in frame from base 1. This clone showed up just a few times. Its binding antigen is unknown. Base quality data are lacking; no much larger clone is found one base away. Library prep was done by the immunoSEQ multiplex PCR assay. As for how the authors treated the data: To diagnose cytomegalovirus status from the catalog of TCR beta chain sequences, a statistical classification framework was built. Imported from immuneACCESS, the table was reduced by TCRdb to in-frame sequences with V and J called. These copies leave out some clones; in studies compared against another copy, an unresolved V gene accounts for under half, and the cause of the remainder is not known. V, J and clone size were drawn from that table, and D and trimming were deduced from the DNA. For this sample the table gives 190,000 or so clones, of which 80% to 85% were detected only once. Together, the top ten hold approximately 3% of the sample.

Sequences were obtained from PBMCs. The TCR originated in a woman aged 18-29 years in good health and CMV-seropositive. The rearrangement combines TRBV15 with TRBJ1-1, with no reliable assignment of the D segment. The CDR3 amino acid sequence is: CATSPSGNTEAFF. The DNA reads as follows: TGTGCCACCAGCCCCTCAGGGAACACTGAAGCTTTCTTT.